This TCR beta chain was recovered during a study of T cell repertoires in cytomegalovirus infection. At the level of the study: Selected CMV epitopes included recently identified HLA-C-restricted ones as well as well-studied HLA-B-restricted ones.

Study findings and constraints: HLA-C-restricted CMV clonotypes gave the most frequent clonotype in two of eight donors.

With respect to this clonotype: The antigen is undetermined.

TCRdb passed the reads through MiXCR, listing each CDR3 protein once. The data contain under 90,000 distinct CDR3 sequences, roughly half of them singletons. V lost 4 bases to trimming and J lost 0 bases, with 3 bases between them. This CDR3 spans 12 amino acids. CDR1 is LGHDT, CDR2 YNNKEL, per germline (reference sequence). The rearrangement uses TRBV3-1 and TRBJ1-1; D is undetermined. Sequenced here: CD8+ T cells from cultured PBMCs, sampled from culture after CMV antigen stimulation. This receptor was obtained from a human donor in good health (CMV status not recorded). Some clones in this sample may be carry-over from other donors' samples. CDR3 DNA sequence: TGTGCCAGCAGCCCTATGAACACTGAAGCTTTCTTT. Amino acid sequence: CASSPMNTEAFF.